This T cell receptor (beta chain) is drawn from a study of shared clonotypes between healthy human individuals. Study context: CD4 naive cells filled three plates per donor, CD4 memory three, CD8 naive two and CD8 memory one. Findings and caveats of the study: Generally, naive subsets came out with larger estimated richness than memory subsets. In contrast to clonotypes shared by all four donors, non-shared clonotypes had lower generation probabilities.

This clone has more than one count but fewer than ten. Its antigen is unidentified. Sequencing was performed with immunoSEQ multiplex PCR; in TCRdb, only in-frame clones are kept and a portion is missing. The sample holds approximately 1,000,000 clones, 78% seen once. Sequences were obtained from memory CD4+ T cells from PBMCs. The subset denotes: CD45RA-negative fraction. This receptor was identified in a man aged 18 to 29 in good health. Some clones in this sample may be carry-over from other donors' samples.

CDR3 protein: CASFVAGEGQETQYF. The DNA of the CDR3 is TGTGCCAGTTTCGTAGCGGGAGAAGGACAAGAGACCCAGTACTTC. The chain uses TRBV28 and TRBJ2-5, with TRBD2 identical over 9 bases. The CDR3 covers 15 residues. Germline CDR1 reads MDHEN; CDR2 reads SYDVKM. J was trimmed by 2 bases and V by 9 bases; bases with no gene match: 10.